The rows below give T cell receptor beta chains drawn from one sample of a study of T cell clonotyping in hematopoietic cell transplantation. TCRdb's table, derived via immunoSEQ multiplex PCR, lists solely in-frame clones and lacks some. The sample records about 11,000 clones, 85% to 95% being singletons. What was sequenced was peripheral blood mononuclear cells. The receptors originated from a woman in her fifties or sixties in good health. Some clones in this sample may be carry-over from other donors' samples. The CDR3 runs from the conserved cysteine through the conserved F or W. D genes are given only for firm matches. Rows may omit the clone size; those that give it use once, few, many or a size class.

>TRBD2|TRBV5-4|NA|TRBJ2-5
TGTGCCAGCAAACGGAGCGGGGGGGCACTTTCCGAGACCCAGTACTTC
CASKRSGGALSETQYF
>TRBD1|TRBV2|NA|TRBJ1-3
TGTGCCAGCAGTGTGACAGGGACTGGAAACACCATATATTTT
CASSVTGTGNTIYF
>NA|TRBV27|NA|TRBJ2-1
TGTGCCAGCAGTCTCGGACCAGCACGGGGGCAGTTCTTC
CASSLGPARGQFF
>NA|TRBV4-3|NA|TRBJ1-1
TGCGCCAGCAGCCAAGGGCGGGGGCAGGGCACTGAAGCTTTCTTT
CASSQGRGQGTEAFF
>NA|TRBV6-5|few|TRBJ2-3
TGTGCCAGCAGTTACTCTGTGGGGAGCACAGATACGCAGTATTTT
CASSYSVGSTDTQYF
>NA|TRBV19|NA|TRBJ1-5
TGTGCCAGTAGTATTGGGCAGGTAGGCAATCAGCCCCAGCATTTT
CASSIGQVGNQPQHF
>NA|TRBV30|NA|TRBJ2-7
TGTGCCTGGAGGGGGAGCTCCTACGAGCAGTACTTC
CAWRGSSYEQYF
>NA|TRBV28|NA|TRBJ2-7
TGTGCCAGCAGACAGGGAAGATCCTACGAGCAGTACTTC
CASRQGRSYEQYF
>NA|TRBV5-1|once|TRBJ1-1
TGCGCCAGCAGCACGGACAGCATAAACACTGAAGCTTTCTTT
CASSTDSINTEAFF
>NA|TRBV13|NA|TRBJ1-2
TGTGCCAGCAGCGACTCCCGACGGACGATGGGCTATGGCTACACCTTC
CASSDSRRTMGYGYTF
>NA|TRBV11-2|NA|TRBJ1-2
TGTGCCAGCAGCTTAGAATCCGGGTTTGCGGGCGGCTACACCTTC
CASSLESGFAGGYTF
>TRBD1|TRBV7-2|NA|TRBJ1-6
TGTGCCAGCAGCTTAAGGACAGGTTACCTCCACTTT
CASSLRTGYLHF
>TRBD1|TRBV5-6|NA|TRBJ1-5
TGTGCCAGCAGCCGGGACAGGGGGATAACTCAGCCCCAGCATTTT
CASSRDRGITQPQHF
>NA|TRBV4-3|NA|TRBJ2-3
TGCGCCAGCAGCCCTTCCATGGACAGTATAAGCACAGATACGCAGTATTTT
CASSPSMDSISTDTQYF
>NA|TRBV27|NA|TRBJ1-6
TGTGCCAGCAGTTCCACAGGGTTAGGCTCACCCCTCCACTTT
CASSSTGLGSPLHF
>NA|TRBV6-1|NA|TRBJ2-7
TGTGCCAGCAGTCCATTCCGCCCGGGTTACGAGCAGTACTTC
CASSPFRPGYEQYF
>NA|TRBV5-1|once|TRBJ2-6
TGCGCCAGCAGTCCGCTTACAGGTATAGGGAACGTCCTGACTTTC
CASSPLTGIGNVLTF
>NA|TRBV7-3|once|TRBJ1-4
TGTGCCAGCAGCTTATACGACCTAACAGGAACTAATGAAAAACTGTTTTTT
CASSLYDLTGTNEKLFF
>NA|TRBV2|NA|TRBJ1-5
TGTGCCAGCAGTGAAGCGGATCGCTATCAGCCCCAGCATTTT
CASSEADRYQPQHF
>NA|TRBV6-5|NA|TRBJ1-2
TGTGCCAGCAGTTTTGGAGCTAACTATGGCTACACCTTC
CASSFGANYGYTF
>NA|TRBV14|few|TRBJ1-6
TGTGCCAGCAGCCAAGTATCCCGGGGGATTAGTTGGACTTCACCCCTCCACTTT
CASSQVSRGISWTSPLHF
>NA|TRBV5-1|NA|TRBJ1-6
TGCGCCAGCAGCTTGAGCACAGGGAGCGTTTCACCCCTCCACTTT
CASSLSTGSVSPLHF
>NA|TRBV11-2|NA|TRBJ1-2
TGTGCCAGCAGCTTAGAGCCGGGCGGCTATGGCTACACCTTC
CASSLEPGGYGYTF
>TRBD1|TRBV10-3|NA|TRBJ2-7
TGTGCCATAAGGGGACAGGAGTTATACGAGCAGTACTTC
CAIRGQELYEQYF
>NA|TRBV9|NA|TRBJ2-7
TGTGCCAGCAGCGTAGGGGGGGGCCTGACCGACGAGCAGTACTTC
CASSVGGGLTDEQYF
>NA|TRBV4-1|once|TRBJ1-5
TGCGCCAGCAGCCAAGAACCCGGGACGAATCAGCCCCAGCATTTT
CASSQEPGTNQPQHF
>NA|TRBV21-1|NA|TRBJ2-2
TGTGCCAGCAGCAAAGTCCGCAGGGAGAACACCGGGGAGCTGTTTTTT
CASSKVRRENTGELFF
>TRBD2|TRBV10-3|NA|TRBJ2-3
TGTGCCATCAGTGCCTGGGCCGCTAGCGGGGGGTACACAGATACGCAGTATTTT
CAISAWAASGGYTDTQYF
>TRBD1|TRBV27|NA|TRBJ1-4
TGTGCCAGCAGTTGGCGATCGGGACAGGGAAACGAAAAACTGTTTTTT
CASSWRSGQGNEKLFF
>NA|TRBV27|NA|TRBJ1-6
TGTGCCAGCAGTTCTCTTTTTAATAATTCACCCCTCCACTTT
CASSSLFNNSPLHF
>NA|TRBV29-1|NA|TRBJ1-1
TGCAGCGTTGATTACGGGGAAGGCACTGAAGCTTTCTTT
CSVDYGEGTEAFF
>NA|TRBV6-6|NA|TRBJ2-7
TGTGCCAGCAGTTACTCAGCCGGGGGTTACGAGCAGTACTTC
CASSYSAGGYEQYF
>NA|TRBV6-5|NA|TRBJ1-2
TGTGCCAGCAGTAAGTTGGGGGATTCCAGCTATGGCTACACCTTC
CASSKLGDSSYGYTF
>TRBD1|TRBV5-1|NA|TRBJ1-1
TGCGCCAGCAGCCTGGGACAGGGGTACACTGAAGCTTTCTTT
CASSLGQGYTEAFF
>NA|TRBV2|NA|TRBJ1-4
TGTGCCAGCAGTGTCAGGGCAGGCGAAAAACTGTTTTTT
CASSVRAGEKLFF
>NA|TRBV10-3|NA|TRBJ1-1
TGTGCCATCAGTGAGTATGGGAACACTGAAGCTTTCTTT
CAISEYGNTEAFF
>NA|TRBV7-6|NA|TRBJ2-7
TGTGCCAGCAGCTTAGCGAGGGCAGGGTCCCCGGGGGAGCAGTACTTC
CASSLARAGSPGEQYF
>NA|TRBV13|few|TRBJ1-1
TGTGCCAGCGAGGGCGGAGACACTGAAGCTTTCTTT
CASEGGDTEAFF
>TRBD1|TRBV2|NA|TRBJ1-1
TGTGCCAGCAGAGCCAACACCGGGACAGCTTTCCGAGCTTTCTTT
CASRANTGTAFRAFF
>NA|TRBV7-2|NA|TRBJ2-2
TGTGCCAGCAGCTTAGGTAGCGGGGAGCTGTTTTTT
CASSLGSGELFF
>NA|TRBV7-6|NA|TRBJ1-3
TGTGCCAGCAGCTTAGTGGGCTCTGGAAACACCATATATTTT
CASSLVGSGNTIYF
>NA|TRBV6-1|once|TRBJ2-3
TGTGCCAGCAGTGTCGGGACCGCACAAGTAGATACGCAGTATTTT
CASSVGTAQVDTQYF